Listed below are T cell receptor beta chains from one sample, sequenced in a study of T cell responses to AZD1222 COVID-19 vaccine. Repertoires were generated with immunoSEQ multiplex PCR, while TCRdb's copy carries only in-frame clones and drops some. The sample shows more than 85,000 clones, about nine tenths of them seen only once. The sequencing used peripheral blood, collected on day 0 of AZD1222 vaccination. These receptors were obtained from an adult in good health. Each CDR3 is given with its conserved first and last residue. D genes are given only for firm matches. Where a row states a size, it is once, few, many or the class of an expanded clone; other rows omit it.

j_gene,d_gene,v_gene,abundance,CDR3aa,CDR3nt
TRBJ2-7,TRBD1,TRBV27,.,CASSSRTGYEQYF,TGTGCCAGCAGTTCGCGGACAGGGTACGAGCAGTACTTC
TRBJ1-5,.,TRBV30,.,CAWSVPRRRGGNQPQHF,TGTGCCTGGAGTGTACCCCGCCGACGTGGGGGCAATCAGCCCCAGCATTTT
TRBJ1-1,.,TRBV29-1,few,CSVGGRSGPEAFF,TGCAGCGTTGGGGGCAGGTCGGGCCCTGAAGCTTTCTTT
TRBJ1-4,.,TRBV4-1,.,CASSQGPNNEKLFF,TGCGCCAGCAGCCAAGGGCCGAATAATGAAAAACTGTTTTTT
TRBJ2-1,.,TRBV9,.,CASSVGLYLPSNNEQFF,TGTGCCAGCAGCGTAGGCCTCTATCTCCCCTCTAACAATGAGCAGTTCTTC
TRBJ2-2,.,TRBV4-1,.,CASSEGTGELFF,TGCGCCAGCAGTGAGGGTACCGGGGAGCTGTTTTTT
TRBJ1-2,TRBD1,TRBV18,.,CASSHDDRVSGYTF,TGTGCCAGCTCACACGACGACAGGGTTAGCGGCTACACCTTC
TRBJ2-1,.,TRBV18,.,CASSRFLQEDYNEQFF,TGTGCCAGCTCACGTTTCTTACAGGAGGATTACAATGAGCAGTTCTTC
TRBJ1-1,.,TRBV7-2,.,CASSLEGLLGTEAFF,TGTGCCAGCAGCTTAGAGGGCCTTTTAGGAACTGAAGCTTTCTTT
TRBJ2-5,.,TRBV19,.,CASSMWAREETQYF,TGTGCCAGTAGTATGTGGGCCAGGGAAGAGACCCAGTACTTC
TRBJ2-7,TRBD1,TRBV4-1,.,CASSEDRAYEQYF,TGCGCCAGCAGCGAGGACAGGGCCTACGAGCAGTACTTC
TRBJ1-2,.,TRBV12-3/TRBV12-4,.,CASRTGEGYTF,TGTGCCAGCAGGACCGGGGAGGGCTACACCTTC
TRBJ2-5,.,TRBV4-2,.,CASSQDPRVGETQYF,TGTGCCAGCAGCCAAGATCCCCGGGTGGGGGAGACCCAGTACTTC
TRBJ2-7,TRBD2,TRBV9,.,CASSVTGAGGAYEQYF,TGTGCCAGCAGCGTAACTGGAGCGGGAGGTGCGTACGAGCAGTACTTC
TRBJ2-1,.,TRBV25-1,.,CASSEVLAFRDEQFF,TGTGCCAGCAGTGAAGTACTAGCTTTTCGGGATGAGCAGTTCTTC
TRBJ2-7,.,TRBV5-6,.,CASTGSYEQYF,TGTGCCAGCACAGGGTCCTACGAGCAGTACTTC
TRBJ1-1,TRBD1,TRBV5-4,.,CASSLVATGGEAFF,TGTGCCAGCAGCCTGGTGGCTACAGGGGGAGAGGCTTTCTTT
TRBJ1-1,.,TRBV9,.,CASSPSLTVNTEAFF,TGTGCCAGCAGCCCTAGCCTGACTGTGAACACTGAAGCTTTCTTT
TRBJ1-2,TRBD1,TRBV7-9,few,CASRYGTEYSGYTF,TGTGCCAGCAGGTATGGGACAGAGTATTCTGGCTACACCTTC
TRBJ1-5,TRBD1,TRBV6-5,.,CASRYIWGTGDQPQHF,TGTGCCAGCAGGTACATATGGGGGACAGGGGATCAGCCCCAGCATTTT
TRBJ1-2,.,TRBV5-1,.,CASREGLGYTF,TGCGCCAGCAGGGAGGGGTTAGGCTACACCTTC
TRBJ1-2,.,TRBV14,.,CASSLGGIPTRGYTF,TGTGCCAGCAGTCTAGGCGGCATCCCAACTAGGGGCTACACCTTC
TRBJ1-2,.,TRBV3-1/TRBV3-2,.,CASSQRSTKHSAHGYTF,TGTGCCAGCAGCCAACGTTCGACAAAACATAGTGCCCATGGCTACACCTTC
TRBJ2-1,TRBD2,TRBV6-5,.,CASSRLAGRNEQFF,TGTGCCAGCAGCCGACTAGCGGGAAGGAATGAGCAGTTCTTC
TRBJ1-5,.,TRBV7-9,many,CASSLGVLGYSNQPQHF,TGTGCCAGCAGTCTGGGGGTCCTCGGGTATAGCAATCAGCCCCAGCATTTT
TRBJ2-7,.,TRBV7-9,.,CASSKTGAQTYEQYF,TGTGCCAGCAGCAAAACTGGGGCGCAGACCTACGAGCAGTACTTC
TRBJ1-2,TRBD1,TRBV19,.,CASSITWTGGNYGYTF,TGTGCCAGTAGTATAACATGGACAGGGGGGAACTATGGCTACACCTTC
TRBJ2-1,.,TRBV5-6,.,CASSPPALNEQFF,TGTGCCAGCAGCCCACCAGCCCTCAATGAGCAGTTCTTC
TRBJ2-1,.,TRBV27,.,CASRAPLGYEQFF,TGTGCCAGCAGAGCACCGCTTGGCTATGAGCAGTTCTTC
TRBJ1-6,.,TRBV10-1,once,CASSEDLPGGNSPLHF,TGCGCCAGCAGCGAGGACCTTCCTGGGGGTAATTCACCCCTCCACTTT
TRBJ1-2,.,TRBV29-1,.,CSALHEGSGYGYTF,TGCAGCGCGCTTCATGAGGGAAGCGGCTATGGCTACACCTTC
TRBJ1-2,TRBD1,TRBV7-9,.,CASSRDRGNYGYTF,TGTGCCAGCAGCCGCGACAGGGGTAACTATGGCTACACCTTC
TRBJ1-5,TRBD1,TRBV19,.,CASSGDRPSDPYSNQPQHF,TGTGCCAGTAGTGGGGACAGGCCGTCCGACCCATATAGCAATCAGCCCCAGCATTTT
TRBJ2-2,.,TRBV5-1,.,CASSPGTRVTGELFF,TGCGCCAGCAGCCCCGGGACGAGGGTTACCGGGGAGCTGTTTTTT
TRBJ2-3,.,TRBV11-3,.,CASSPAADTDTQYF,TGTGCCAGCAGCCCTGCGGCAGATACAGATACGCAGTATTTT
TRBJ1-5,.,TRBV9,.,CASSVEGREDQPQHF,TGTGCCAGCAGCGTAGAGGGCAGGGAGGATCAGCCCCAGCATTTT
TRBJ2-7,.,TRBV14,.,CASRMSANTYEQYF,TGTGCCAGCAGGATGTCAGCGAACACCTACGAGCAGTACTTC
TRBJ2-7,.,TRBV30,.,CAGRFLGYEQYF,TGTGCCGGGAGGTTTTTAGGCTACGAGCAGTACTTC
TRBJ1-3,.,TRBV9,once,CASSTGLGNTIYF,TGTGCCAGCAGCACTGGGCTAGGAAACACCATATATTTT